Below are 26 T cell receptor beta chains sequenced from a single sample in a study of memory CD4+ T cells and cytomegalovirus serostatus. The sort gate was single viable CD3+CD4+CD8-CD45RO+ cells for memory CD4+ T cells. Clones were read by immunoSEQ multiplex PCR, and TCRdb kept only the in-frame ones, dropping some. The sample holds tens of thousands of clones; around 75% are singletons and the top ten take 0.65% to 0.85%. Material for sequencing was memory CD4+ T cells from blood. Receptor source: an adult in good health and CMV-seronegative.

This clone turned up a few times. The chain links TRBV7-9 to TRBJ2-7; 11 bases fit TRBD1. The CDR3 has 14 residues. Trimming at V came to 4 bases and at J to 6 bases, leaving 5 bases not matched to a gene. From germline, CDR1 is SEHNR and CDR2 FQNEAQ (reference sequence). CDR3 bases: TGTGCCAGCAGCTCAGGACAGGGGGCTTCCGAGCAGTACTTC. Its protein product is CASSSGQGASEQYF.

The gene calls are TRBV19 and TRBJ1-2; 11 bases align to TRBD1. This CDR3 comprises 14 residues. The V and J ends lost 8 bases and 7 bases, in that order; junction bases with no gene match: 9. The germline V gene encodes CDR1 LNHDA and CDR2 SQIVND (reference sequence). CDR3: CASLNGQGAGGYTF. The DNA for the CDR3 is TGTGCCAGTTTGAATGGACAGGGGGCCGGTGGCTACACCTTC.

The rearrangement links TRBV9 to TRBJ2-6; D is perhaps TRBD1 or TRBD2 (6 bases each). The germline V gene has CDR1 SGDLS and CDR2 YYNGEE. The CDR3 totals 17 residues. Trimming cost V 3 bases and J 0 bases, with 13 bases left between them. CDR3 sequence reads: CASSAGGGGSGANVLTF. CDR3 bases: TGTGCCAGCAGCGCCGGGGGCGGAGGCTCTGGGGCCAACGTCCTGACTTTC.

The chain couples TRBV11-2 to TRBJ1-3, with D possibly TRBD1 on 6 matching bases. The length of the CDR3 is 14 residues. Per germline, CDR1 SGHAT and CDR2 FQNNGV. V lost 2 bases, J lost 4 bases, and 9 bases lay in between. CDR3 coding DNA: TGTGCCAGCAGCTTAACAGGGCAAGGAAACACCATATATTTT. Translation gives CASSLTGQGNTIYF.

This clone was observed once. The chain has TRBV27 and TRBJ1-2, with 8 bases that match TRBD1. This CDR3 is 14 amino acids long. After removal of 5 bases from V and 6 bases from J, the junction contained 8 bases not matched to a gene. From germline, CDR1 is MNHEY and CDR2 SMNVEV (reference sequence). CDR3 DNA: TGTGCCAGCAGTCCGCGACAGGGGTACCATGGCTACACCTTC. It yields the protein CASSPRQGYHGYTF.

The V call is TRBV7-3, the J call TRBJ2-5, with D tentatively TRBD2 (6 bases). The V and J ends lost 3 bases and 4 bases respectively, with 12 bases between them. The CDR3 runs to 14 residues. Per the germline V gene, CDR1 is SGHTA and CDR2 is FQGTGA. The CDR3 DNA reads TGTGCCAGCAGCTTCCAGCCCGGGGGAGAGACCCAGTACTTC. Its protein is CASSFQPGGETQYF.

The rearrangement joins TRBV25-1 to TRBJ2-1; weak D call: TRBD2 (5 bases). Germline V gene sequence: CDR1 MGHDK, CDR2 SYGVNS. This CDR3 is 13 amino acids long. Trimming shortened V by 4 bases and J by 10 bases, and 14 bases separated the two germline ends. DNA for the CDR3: TGTGCCAGCAGTGGAGCACAGAGAGGGGAGCAGTTCTTC. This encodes CASSGAQRGEQFF.

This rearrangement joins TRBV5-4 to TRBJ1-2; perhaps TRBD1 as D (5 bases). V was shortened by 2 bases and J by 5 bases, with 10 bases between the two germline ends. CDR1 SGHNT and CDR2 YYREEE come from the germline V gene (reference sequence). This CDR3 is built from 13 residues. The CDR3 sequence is CASSLDRSYGYTF. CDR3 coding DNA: TGTGCCAGCAGCTTAGACAGATCATATGGCTACACCTTC.

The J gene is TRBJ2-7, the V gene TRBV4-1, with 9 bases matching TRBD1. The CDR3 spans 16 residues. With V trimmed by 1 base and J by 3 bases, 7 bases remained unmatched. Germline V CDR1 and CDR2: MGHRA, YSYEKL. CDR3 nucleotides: TGCGCCAGCAGCCAAGTTTCCGGGACAGGGTTCTACGAGCAGTACTTC. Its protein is CASSQVSGTGFYEQYF.

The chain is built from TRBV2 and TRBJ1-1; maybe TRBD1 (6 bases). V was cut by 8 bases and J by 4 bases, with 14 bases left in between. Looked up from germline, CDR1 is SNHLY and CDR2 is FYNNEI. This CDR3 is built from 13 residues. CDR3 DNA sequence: TGTGCCAGCTCGTATCAGGGGAGCACTGAAGCTTTCTTT. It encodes CASSYQGSTEAFF. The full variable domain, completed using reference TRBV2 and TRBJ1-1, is EPEVTQTPSHQVTQMGQEVILRCVPISNHLYFYWYRQILGQKVEFLVSFYNNEISEKSEIFDDQFSVERPDGSNFTLKIRSTKLEDSAMYFCASSYQGSTEAFFGQGTRLTVV.

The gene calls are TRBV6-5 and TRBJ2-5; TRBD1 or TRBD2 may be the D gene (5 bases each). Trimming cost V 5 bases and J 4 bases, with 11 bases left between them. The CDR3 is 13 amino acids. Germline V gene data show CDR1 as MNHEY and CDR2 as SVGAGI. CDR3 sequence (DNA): TGTGCCAGCAGTCGTAGGGGACGAGAGACCCAGTACTTC. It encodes CASSRRGRETQYF.

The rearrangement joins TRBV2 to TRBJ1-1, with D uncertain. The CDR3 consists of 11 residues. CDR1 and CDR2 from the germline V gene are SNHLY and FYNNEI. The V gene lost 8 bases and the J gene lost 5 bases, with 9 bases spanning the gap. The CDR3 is CASQWETEAFF. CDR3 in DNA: TGTGCCAGCCAATGGGAAACTGAAGCTTTCTTT.

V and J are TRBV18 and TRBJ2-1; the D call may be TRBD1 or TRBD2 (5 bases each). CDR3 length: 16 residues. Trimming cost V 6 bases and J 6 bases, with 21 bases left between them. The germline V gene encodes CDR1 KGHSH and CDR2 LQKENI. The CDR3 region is CASSRSGQRGGNEQFF. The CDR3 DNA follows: TGTGCCAGCTCCCGATCGGGGCAGAGAGGAGGCAATGAGCAGTTCTTC.

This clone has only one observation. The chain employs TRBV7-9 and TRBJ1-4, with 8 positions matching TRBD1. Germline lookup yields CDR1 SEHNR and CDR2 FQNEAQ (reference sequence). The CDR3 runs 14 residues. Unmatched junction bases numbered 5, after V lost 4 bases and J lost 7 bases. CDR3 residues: CASSSDRDGEKLFF. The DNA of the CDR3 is TGTGCCAGCAGCTCGGACAGGGATGGTGAAAAACTGTTTTTT.

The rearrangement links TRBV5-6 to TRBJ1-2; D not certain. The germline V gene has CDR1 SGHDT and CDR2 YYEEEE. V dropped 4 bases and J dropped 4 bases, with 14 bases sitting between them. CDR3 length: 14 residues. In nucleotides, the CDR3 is TGTGCCAGCAGCGTCGGGTGGAACGGCTATGGCTACACCTTC. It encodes CASSVGWNGYGYTF.

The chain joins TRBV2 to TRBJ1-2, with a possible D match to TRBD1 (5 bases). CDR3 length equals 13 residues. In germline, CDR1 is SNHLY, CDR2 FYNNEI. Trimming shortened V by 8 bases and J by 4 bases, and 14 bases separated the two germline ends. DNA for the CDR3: TGTGCCAGCCGAAGACAGATTCTCTATGGCTACACCTTC. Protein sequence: CASRRQILYGYTF.

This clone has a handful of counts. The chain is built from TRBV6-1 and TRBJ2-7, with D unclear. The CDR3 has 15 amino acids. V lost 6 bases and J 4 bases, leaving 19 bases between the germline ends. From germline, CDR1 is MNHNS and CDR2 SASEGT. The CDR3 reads CASSGAPAVTYEQYF. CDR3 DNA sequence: TGTGCCAGCAGCGGAGCCCCGGCAGTGACTTACGAGCAGTACTTC.

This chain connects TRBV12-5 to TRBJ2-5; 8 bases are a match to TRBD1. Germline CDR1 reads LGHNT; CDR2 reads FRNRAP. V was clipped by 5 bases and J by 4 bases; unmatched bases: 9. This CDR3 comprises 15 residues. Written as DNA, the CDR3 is TGTGCTAGTGGTATAATAAGACAGGGGAGAGAGACCCAGTACTTC. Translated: CASGIIRQGRETQYF.

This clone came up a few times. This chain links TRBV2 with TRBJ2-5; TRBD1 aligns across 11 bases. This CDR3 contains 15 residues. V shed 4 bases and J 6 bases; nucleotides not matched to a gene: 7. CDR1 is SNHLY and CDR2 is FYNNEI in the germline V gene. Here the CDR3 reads CASSGDRGFLKTQYF. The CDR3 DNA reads TGTGCCAGCAGTGGGGACAGGGGGTTTCTTAAGACCCAGTACTTC.

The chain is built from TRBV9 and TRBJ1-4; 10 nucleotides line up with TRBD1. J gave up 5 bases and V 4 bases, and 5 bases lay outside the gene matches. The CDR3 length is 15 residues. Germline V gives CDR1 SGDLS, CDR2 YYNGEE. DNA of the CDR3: TGTGCCAGCAGCATACGGACAGGGGGGAATGAAAAACTGTTTTTT. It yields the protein CASSIRTGGNEKLFF.

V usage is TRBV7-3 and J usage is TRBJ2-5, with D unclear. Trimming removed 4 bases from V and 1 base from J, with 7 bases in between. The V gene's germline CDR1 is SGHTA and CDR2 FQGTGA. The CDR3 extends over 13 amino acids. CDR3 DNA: TGTGCCAGCAGCTCCAACGGCCAAGAGACCCAGTACTTC. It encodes CASSSNGQETQYF.

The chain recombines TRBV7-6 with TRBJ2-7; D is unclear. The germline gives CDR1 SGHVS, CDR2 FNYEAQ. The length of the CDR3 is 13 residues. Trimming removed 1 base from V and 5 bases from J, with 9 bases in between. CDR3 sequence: CASSLGIGDEQYF. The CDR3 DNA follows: TGTGCCAGCAGCTTAGGGATCGGAGACGAGCAGTACTTC.

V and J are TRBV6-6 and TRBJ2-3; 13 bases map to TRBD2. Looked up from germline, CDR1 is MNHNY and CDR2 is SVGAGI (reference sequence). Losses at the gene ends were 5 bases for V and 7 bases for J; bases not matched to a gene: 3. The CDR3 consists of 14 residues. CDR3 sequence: CASSVTSGGYTQYF. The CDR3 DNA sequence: TGTGCCAGCAGTGTGACTAGCGGGGGGTATACGCAGTATTTT.

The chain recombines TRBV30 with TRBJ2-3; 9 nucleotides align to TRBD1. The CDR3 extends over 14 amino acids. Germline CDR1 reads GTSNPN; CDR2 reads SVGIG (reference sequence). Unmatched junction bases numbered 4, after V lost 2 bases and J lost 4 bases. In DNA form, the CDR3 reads TGTGCCTGGAGTAAACAGGGGGCGGCAGATACGCAGTATTTT. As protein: CAWSKQGAADTQYF. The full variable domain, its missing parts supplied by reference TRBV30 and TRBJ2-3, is SQTIHQWPATLVQPVGSPLSLECTVEGTSNPNLYWYRQAAGRGLQLLFYSVGIGQISSEVPQNLSASRPQDRQFILSSKKLLLSDSGFYLCAWSKQGAADTQYFGPGTRLTVL.

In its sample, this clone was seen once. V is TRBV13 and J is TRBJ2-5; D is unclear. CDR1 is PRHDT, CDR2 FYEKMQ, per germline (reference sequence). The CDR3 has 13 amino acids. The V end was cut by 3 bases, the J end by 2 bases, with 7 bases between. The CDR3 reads CASSLMGQETQYF. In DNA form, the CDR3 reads TGTGCCAGCAGCTTGATGGGACAAGAGACCCAGTACTTC.

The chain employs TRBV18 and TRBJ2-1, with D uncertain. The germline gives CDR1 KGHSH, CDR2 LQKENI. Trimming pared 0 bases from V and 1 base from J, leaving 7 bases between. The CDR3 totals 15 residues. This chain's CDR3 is CASSPPSSSYNEQFF. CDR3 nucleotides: TGTGCCAGCTCACCACCGAGCTCGTCCTACAATGAGCAGTTCTTC.